This TCR beta chain was sequenced for a study of cytomegalovirus exposure and HLA in healthy donors. Notes on this clone: Its antigen remains unknown.

Findings and caveats of the study: Reports described diagnosis of cytomegalovirus status by the classifier as highly specific and sensitive. V- and J-gene trimming in TCR beta was tied to a missense DCLRE1C variant by an analysis performed later.

PCR was performed using 60 Vbeta and 13 Jbeta primers. Clones were sequenced by immunoSEQ multiplex PCR, and TCRdb holds only the in-frame ones, with some missing. The sample consists of tens of thousands of clones, about 79% of them appearing once. Germline V gene lookup returns CDR1 LNHNV and CDR2 YYDKDF (reference sequence). V lost 3 bases and J 7 bases, leaving 12 bases between the germline ends. This CDR3 comprises 14 residues. The gene calls are TRBV15 and TRBJ1-4; a possible D gene is TRBD1 (5 bases). Source material: PBMCs. The sequence came from a woman in her 40s in good health and CMV-seronegative. CDR3 residues: CATSRGLGFEKLFF. Written as DNA, the CDR3 is TGTGCCACCAGCAGGGGGCTGGGTTTTGAAAAACTGTTTTTT.